This TCR beta chain was identified during a study of blood T cells in healthy people across ages. Study-wide results and caveats: Roughly linear age-related decline in beta diversity appeared, significant by age around 38. Relative to aged donors, long-lived donors carried more naive CD4+ cells and displayed higher diversity.

Trimming left V 3 bases short and J 12 bases short, with 15 bases between. Germline-derived CDR1 and CDR2 are SEHNR and FQNEAQ (reference sequence). There are 12 residues in the CDR3. Each donor had around 11 milliliters of peripheral blood drawn. A sample-barcoded 5' primer and a J-beta primer mix were used in a second PCR of roughly 6 to 11 cycles. Each cDNA molecule, via a template-switch adaptor with 12 random nucleotides, was tagged. TCRdb processed the 5' RACE reads anew with MiXCR; each CDR3 protein has one entry. The sample shows around 1,700,000 distinct CDR3 sequences, 28% of them seen only once. Details on this clonotype: Its antigen remains unidentified.

V gene TRBV7-9 combines with J gene TRBJ2-7; TRBD2 is a possible D gene (7 bases). The sequence was collected from a young woman in good health. The sample taken for sequencing was blood. The CDR3 spells CASSLIPGGRYF. DNA for the CDR3: TGTGCCAGCAGCTTGATTCCCGGGGGGCGGTACTTC.